The 30 T cell receptor beta chains listed next were all sequenced from one sample in a study of T cell responses to AZD1222 COVID-19 vaccine. Profiled with immunoSEQ multiplex PCR; TCRdb holds only in-frame clones, not every one. This sample has roughly 100,000 clones; approximately 86% occur once, and the top ten carry approximately 3%. The sample here was peripheral blood, taken 28 days after the second dose of the MenACWY control vaccine. The receptors were gathered from an adult who received the MenACWY meningococcal vaccine as a control.

This clone showed up just once. The rearrangement links TRBV5-1 to TRBJ1-3; possibly TRBD1 for D (5 bases). Trimming removed 6 bases from V and 0 bases from J, with 10 bases in between. Germline V CDR1 and CDR2: SGHRS, YFSETQ. The CDR3 length is 14 residues. The CDR3 protein is CASTRGASGNTIYF. The CDR3 DNA sequence: TGCGCCAGCACCCGAGGGGCCTCTGGAAACACCATATATTTT.

V is TRBV12-2 and J is TRBJ1-5; the D call TRBD1 from the table was never checked on the DNA. TRBV12-2 is recorded as a pseudogene. The CDR3 loop spans 18 amino acids. CDR3 residues: CASRLAIRTGPRNQPQHF. The CDR3 bases are TGTGCAAGTCGCTTAGCGATCAGGACAGGTCCTAGGAATCAGCCCCAGCATTTT.

CDR3 loop: CASSPRITDTMNTGELFF. The CDR3 coding sequence is TGTGCCAGCAGCCCTCGTATTACGGACACGATGAACACCGGGGAGCTGTTTTTT. This chain links TRBV5-5 with TRBJ2-2; D perhaps matches TRBD1 (5 bases). V gave up 4 bases and J gave up 1 base, with 20 bases separating them. The CDR3 sequence is 18 residues long. From germline, CDR1 is SGHKS and CDR2 YYEKEE (reference sequence).

This rearrangement joins TRBV9 to TRBJ2-6; no clear D gene. The CDR3 extends over 12 amino acids. V was trimmed by 7 bases and J by 1 base, leaving 3 bases between them. The germline gives CDR1 SGDLS, CDR2 YYNGEE. Here the CDR3 DNA reads TGTGCCAGCTCTTCTGGGGCCAACGTCCTGACTTTC. Its protein is CASSSGANVLTF. The full variable domain, with the rest looked up from reference TRBV9 and TRBJ2-6, is DSGVTQTPKHLITATGQRVTLRCSPRSGDLSVYWYQQSLDQGLQFLIQYYNGEERAKGNILERFSAQQFPDLHSELNLSSLELGDSALYFCASSSGANVLTFGAGSRLTVL.

The chain joins TRBV2 to TRBJ1-3, with 9 bases identical to TRBD1. V lost 6 bases to trimming and J lost 4 bases; unmatched junction nucleotides: 7. The germline gives CDR1 SNHLY, CDR2 FYNNEI. The CDR3 sequence is 15 residues long. CDR3 loop: CASRKQGASGNTIYF. The CDR3 coding sequence is TGTGCCAGCAGAAAACAGGGGGCGTCCGGAAACACCATATATTTT.

The CDR3 nucleotides read TGTGCCAGCAGCTCGTGGGGCGCGGGCTACACCTTC. The encoded protein is CASSSWGAGYTF. The genes are TRBV5-5 and TRBJ1-2; TRBD1 might be the D (5 bases). The germline CDR1 and CDR2 sequences are SGHKS and YYEKEE (reference sequence). The CDR3 is made up of 12 amino acids. Trimming left V 3 bases short and J 8 bases short, with 11 bases between.

J is TRBJ2-7 and V is TRBV11-1, with a weak D call TRBD1 (6 bases). V lost 2 bases and J lost 3, with 14 bases in between. Germline values: CDR1 SGHAT, CDR2 FQDESV (reference sequence). The length of the CDR3 is 15 residues. This chain's CDR3 is CASSLRWDIYYEQYF. The CDR3 region has the DNA TGTGCCAGCAGCTTACGGTGGGACATCTACTACGAGCAGTACTTC.

This chain uses TRBV7-2 with TRBJ2-1; 10 bases line up with TRBD2. The CDR3 is made up of 15 amino acids. Germline CDR1 SGHTA, CDR2 FQGNSA. The V and J ends lost 2 bases and 4 bases, in that order; junction bases with no gene match: 2. The CDR3 spells CASSLSGGAYNEQFF. Written as DNA, the CDR3 is TGTGCCAGCAGCTTAAGCGGGGGGGCATACAATGAGCAGTTCTTC.

V usage is TRBV18 and J usage is TRBJ1-3; no firm D call. Germline lookup yields CDR1 KGHSH and CDR2 LQKENI. The germline V and J ends were trimmed by 4 bases and 0 bases, with 13 bases remaining between them. The CDR3 consists of 16 residues. This CDR3 reads CASSLGPLNSGNTIYF. Here the CDR3 DNA reads TGTGCCAGCTCACTTGGACCTCTCAACTCTGGAAACACCATATATTTT.

V usage is TRBV10-3 and J usage is TRBJ1-1; 7 bases line up with TRBD1. Germline loops: CDR1 ENHRY, CDR2 SYGVKD. CDR3 length: 14 amino acids. With 6 bases clipped from V and 2 bases from J, the junction kept 6 bases outside the gene matches. DNA for the CDR3: TGTGCCATCAGGGCCGGGACAGACAACACTGAAGCTTTCTTT. It encodes CAIRAGTDNTEAFF.

Comments on this clone: At one boundary the junction diverges from the germline segment, which might be a read error. The chain recombines TRBV7-2 with TRBJ2-1; 16 nucleotides match TRBD2. Germline lookup yields CDR1 SGHTA and CDR2 FQGNSA. This CDR3 is built from 17 residues. CDR3 region: CASSLGRGLAGGHSKIF. Here the CDR3 DNA reads TGTGCCAGCAGCTTAGGCCGGGGACTAGCGGGGGGGCATAGTAAGATCTTC.

The chain uses TRBV7-2 and TRBJ2-5; either TRBD1 or TRBD2 may fit D (6 bases each). Germline loops: CDR1 SGHTA, CDR2 FQGNSA. The V end lost 3 bases, the J end lost 5 bases, and 13 bases lay between the germline ends. The CDR3 spans 14 residues. CDR3 protein: CASSFRGPRETQYF. The CDR3, as DNA: TGTGCCAGCAGCTTCCGGGGGCCCCGGGAGACCCAGTACTTC.

The chain has TRBV18 and TRBJ1-5; maybe TRBD1 (6 bases). Looked up from germline, CDR1 is KGHSH and CDR2 is LQKENI. This CDR3 region has 15 residues. V was shortened by 4 bases and J by 4 bases, with 14 bases between the two germline ends. The CDR3 DNA follows: TGTGCCAGCTCACGAAAGCGGGACACTAATCAGCCCCAGCATTTT. Amino acid sequence: CASSRKRDTNQPQHF.

This chain connects TRBV18 to TRBJ2-7; TRBD1 matches 10 bases. The CDR3 runs to 16 residues. V was pared by 0 bases and J by 3 bases, with 5 bases of the junction left unmatched. CDR1 is KGHSH, CDR2 LQKENI, per germline. The CDR3: CASSPPGTGVLYEQYF. The CDR3 DNA reads TGTGCCAGCTCACCACCCGGGACAGGGGTCCTCTACGAGCAGTACTTC.

The rearrangement joins TRBV28 to TRBJ1-5; perhaps TRBD1 as D (5 bases). The CDR3 is 13 residues long. CDR1 MDHEN and CDR2 SYDVKM come from the germline V gene. V gave up 7 bases and J gave up 2 bases, with 9 bases separating them. Written as DNA, the CDR3 is TGTGCCAGCACCATACAGGGCAATCAGCCCCAGCATTTT. It codes for CASTIQGNQPQHF.

This chain joins TRBV19 and TRBJ2-1; no clear D. Between the trimmed V and J ends, which lost 6 bases and 4 bases, there was a span of 13 bases. CDR3 length: 14 residues. In germline, CDR1 is LNHDA, CDR2 SQIVND (reference sequence). DNA of the CDR3: TGTGCCAGTAGGGCGGACGGCTTGTACAATGAGCAGTTCTTC. Encoded protein: CASRADGLYNEQFF.

The rearrangement uses TRBV11-2 and TRBJ1-3, with D tentatively TRBD1 (5 bases). CDR3 length equals 17 residues. Germline loops: CDR1 SGHAT, CDR2 FQNNGV. Between the trimmed V and J ends, which lost 6 bases and 1 base, there was a span of 19 bases. The CDR3 region is CASRNGMGGISGNTIYF. As DNA, the CDR3 is TGTGCCAGCAGAAACGGAATGGGGGGAATTTCTGGAAACACCATATATTTT.

The genes are TRBV12-3 or TRBV12-4 and TRBJ1-1, with 7 bases lining up with TRBD1. Trimming took 3 bases from V and 3 from J; bases not matched to a gene: 1. This CDR3 has 13 residues. CDR3 sequence: CASSFQGDTEAFF. In DNA, the CDR3 is TGTGCCAGCAGTTTCCAGGGGGACACTGAAGCTTTCTTT.

This clone came up a few times. The rearrangement joins TRBV2 to TRBJ1-4, with D uncertain. The CDR3 covers 12 residues. Germline V gene data show CDR1 as SNHLY and CDR2 as FYNNEI. Trimming took 9 bases from V and 0 from J, leaving 5 bases between them. The CDR3 loop reads CASKATNEKLFF. The CDR3 DNA is TGTGCCAGTAAGGCAACTAATGAAAAACTGTTTTTT.

In this sample, this clone turned up once. The chain uses TRBV7-9 and TRBJ2-1; a possible D gene is TRBD2 (6 bases). The CDR3 spans 16 residues. Germline-derived CDR1 and CDR2 are SEHNR and FQNEAQ (reference sequence). Trimming removed 6 bases from V and 3 bases from J, with 18 bases in between. Here the CDR3 reads CASSPSGGVGYNEQFF. CDR3 bases: TGTGCCAGCAGTCCCTCAGGAGGGGTAGGCTACAATGAGCAGTTCTTC.

The chain employs TRBV6-5 and TRBJ1-6, with D possibly matching TRBD1 (6 bases). The length of the CDR3 is 15 residues. Germline CDR1 MNHEY, CDR2 SVGAGI. V was pared by 6 bases and J by 10 bases, with 19 bases between. DNA of the CDR3: TGTGCCAGCAGGCCGACGCTTACAGGGTGGTCACCCCTCCACTTT. It translates to CASRPTLTGWSPLHF.

The gene calls are TRBV6-1 and TRBJ2-1; D gene uncertain. This CDR3 contains 15 residues. Per germline, CDR1 MNHNS and CDR2 SASEGT. V lost 0 bases and J lost 3, with 9 bases in between. CDR3 residues: CASSEALQIYNEQFF. CDR3 DNA: TGTGCCAGCAGTGAAGCGCTCCAGATCTACAATGAGCAGTTCTTC.

This clone appeared a single time. The chain uses TRBV5-1 and TRBJ2-2; 7 positions match TRBD1. This CDR3 region has 15 residues. Germline V gene sequence: CDR1 SGHRS, CDR2 YFSETQ. V trimming: 4 bases; J trimming: 1 base; junction bases outside the gene matches: 4. CDR3 sequence reads: CASSVGQRNTGELFF. The DNA of the CDR3 is TGCGCCAGCAGCGTGGGACAGAGGAACACCGGGGAGCTGTTTTTT.

This chain uses TRBV27 with TRBJ1-5; no reliable D call. The CDR3 length is 13 residues. CDR1 is MNHEY and CDR2 is SMNVEV in the germline V gene (reference sequence). Trimming removed 8 bases from V and 4 bases from J, with 12 bases in between. The CDR3 loop reads CASRRTDNQPQHF. The CDR3 DNA reads as TGTGCCAGCCGTAGAACGGATAATCAGCCCCAGCATTTT.

The chain combines TRBV27 with TRBJ2-2; D not certain. V gave up 5 bases and J gave up 0 bases, with 13 bases separating them. The germline V gene has CDR1 MNHEY and CDR2 SMNVEV (reference sequence). The CDR3 extends over 16 amino acids. CDR3 DNA sequence: TGTGCCAGCAGTCACCTTAGCAGCGCGAACACCGGGGAGCTGTTTTTT. This gives the protein CASSHLSSANTGELFF.

V gene TRBV5-4 combines with J gene TRBJ1-2, with 7 bases lining up with TRBD1. This CDR3 has 16 amino acids. From germline, CDR1 is SGHNT and CDR2 YYREEE (reference sequence). V lost 1 base, J lost 4 bases, and 10 bases stayed unmatched. The CDR3 bases are TGTGCCAGCAGCTTGAGCACAGGGGAATACTCCTATGGCTACACCTTC. Protein sequence: CASSLSTGEYSYGYTF.

This chain uses TRBV6-5 with TRBJ2-5; 7 positions agree with TRBD2. Germline CDR1 reads MNHEY; CDR2 reads SVGAGI. The CDR3 is 13 residues long. The junction had 4 bases not matched to a gene; V was cut back by 4 bases and J by 5 bases. The CDR3 spells CASSSPGGETQYF. The CDR3 DNA is TGTGCCAGCAGTTCTCCGGGGGGTGAGACCCAGTACTTC.

The chain uses TRBV9 and TRBJ2-5; TRBD1 agrees at 8 bases. CDR3 length equals 14 residues. Germline V CDR1 and CDR2: SGDLS, YYNGEE. J lost 4 bases, V lost 3 bases, and 5 bases had no gene match. The CDR3 loop reads CASSARTGRETQYF. The CDR3 DNA reads as TGTGCCAGCAGCGCCCGGACAGGGCGAGAGACCCAGTACTTC.

The rearrangement links TRBV3-1 (or the pseudogene TRBV3-2) to TRBJ1-6, with D tentatively TRBD1 (6 bases). The CDR3 is 16 residues long. Germline V gene sequence: CDR1 LGHDT, CDR2 YNNKEL (reference sequence). Trimming left V 4 bases short and J 12 bases short, with 22 bases between. CDR3 sequence (DNA): TGTGCCAGCAGCCTTGGGTACAGGGTGGACGGGAGACCCCTCCACTTT. Protein: CASSLGYRVDGRPLHF.

The chain combines TRBV7-9 with TRBJ1-2, with D unresolved. CDR3 length equals 15 residues. With 1 base removed from V and 3 bases from J, the gap between germline ends came to 12 bases. Germline-derived CDR1 and CDR2 are SEHNR and FQNEAQ (reference sequence). CDR3 sequence reads: CASSLVRAPHYGYTF. DNA for the CDR3: TGTGCCAGCAGCTTAGTCCGGGCGCCTCACTATGGCTACACCTTC.